These T cell receptor beta chains were read from a single sample in a study of cytomegalovirus exposure and HLA in healthy donors. The repertoire was sequenced with immunoSEQ multiplex PCR; TCRdb's copy has only in-frame clones and lacks some. The sample contains some 120,000 clones, 80% of which appear only once. Sequencing was done on a sample of PBMCs. The receptors here all came from a male donor in good health and CMV-seronegative. The CDR3 runs from the conserved cysteine through the conserved F or W. D genes are given only for firm matches. The size field is filled for only some rows; it gives once, few, many or a size class.

CDR3: CASSLTLRNTEAFF; DNA: TGTGCCAGCAGCTTAACCCTGAGGAACACTGAAGCTTTCTTT; D: NA; J: TRBJ1-1; size: NA; V: TRBV5-8
CDR3: CATRIAGGNYEQYF; DNA: TGTGCCACCAGAATAGCGGGGGGTAACTACGAGCAGTACTTC; D: TRBD2; J: TRBJ2-7; size: NA; V: TRBV15
CDR3: CATSRDLVVGSTEAFF; DNA: TGTGCCACCAGCAGAGATCTAGTGGTAGGTTCGACTGAAGCTTTCTTT; D: NA; J: TRBJ1-1; size: NA; V: TRBV15
CDR3: CASEEGDTQYF; DNA: TGTGCCAGCGAGGAGGGAGATACGCAGTATTTT; D: NA; J: TRBJ2-3; size: NA; V: TRBV6-1
CDR3: CASSYGVRGLGPQHF; DNA: TGTGCCAGCAGTTACGGGGTCAGGGGCCTAGGGCCCCAGCATTTT; D: NA; J: TRBJ1-5; size: few; V: TRBV6-5
CDR3: CASKVEISSYEQYF; DNA: TGTGCCAGCAAAGTAGAAATATCCTCCTACGAGCAGTACTTC; D: NA; J: TRBJ2-7; size: NA; V: TRBV6-1
CDR3: CASSPGTGRTKNIQYF; DNA: TGCGCCAGCAGCCCCGGGACAGGGCGAACCAAAAACATTCAGTACTTC; D: TRBD1; J: TRBJ2-4; size: NA; V: TRBV4-1
CDR3: CSVEEPRKGMGETQYF; DNA: TGCAGCGTTGAAGAACCGAGGAAGGGGATGGGAGAGACCCAGTACTTC; D: NA; J: TRBJ2-5; size: NA; V: TRBV29-1
CDR3: CASSISGRASYNEQFF; DNA: TGTGCCAGCAGTATTAGCGGGAGGGCCAGTTACAATGAGCAGTTCTTC; D: TRBD2; J: TRBJ2-1; size: NA; V: TRBV25-1
CDR3: CASSYSSGGAPNTQYF; DNA: TGTGCCAGCAGTTACTCGAGCGGGGGGGCCCCAAATACGCAGTATTTT; D: TRBD2; J: TRBJ2-3; size: NA; V: TRBV6-5
CDR3: CSVKGPGTEAFF; DNA: TGCAGCGTTAAGGGTCCGGGAACTGAAGCTTTCTTT; D: NA; J: TRBJ1-1; size: NA; V: TRBV29-1
CDR3: CASSPHRGREQYF; DNA: TGTGCCAGCAGCCCCCACAGGGGGCGCGAGCAGTACTTC; D: TRBD1; J: TRBJ2-7; size: NA; V: TRBV7-2
CDR3: CASSRGGTGNTGELFF; DNA: TGTGCCAGCAGCCGCGGGGGGACTGGGAACACCGGGGAGCTGTTTTTT; D: TRBD2; J: TRBJ2-2; size: NA; V: TRBV13
CDR3: CASSLTGVFYEQYF; DNA: TGTGCCAGCAGCTTGACAGGGGTGTTCTACGAGCAGTACTTC; D: TRBD1; J: TRBJ2-7; size: NA; V: TRBV7-9
CDR3: CAWKQVYEQYF; DNA: TGTGCCTGGAAACAGGTTTACGAGCAGTACTTC; D: NA; J: TRBJ2-7; size: NA; V: TRBV30
CDR3: CASSPLDRGRDNSPLHF; DNA: TGTGCCAGCAGCCCTTTGGACAGGGGGAGGGATAATTCACCCCTCCACTTT; D: TRBD1; J: TRBJ1-6; size: NA; V: TRBV5-6
CDR3: CASSPGQNNSPLHF; DNA: TGTGCCAGCAGCCCGGGACAGAATAATTCACCCCTCCACTTT; D: TRBD1; J: TRBJ1-6; size: few; V: TRBV7-9
CDR3: CASSLPGGLDTDTQYF; DNA: TGTGCCAGCAGCTTACCTGGAGGACTTGACACAGATACGCAGTATTTT; D: NA; J: TRBJ2-3; size: NA; V: TRBV7-9
CDR3: CASSLVLSSGNTIYF; DNA: TGTGCCAGCAGCTTAGTGTTGAGCTCTGGAAACACCATATATTTT; D: NA; J: TRBJ1-3; size: NA; V: TRBV7-8
CDR3: CASSPTSSSYEQYF; DNA: TGTGCCAGCAGCCCCACTTCGAGCTCCTACGAGCAGTACTTC; D: NA; J: TRBJ2-7; size: NA; V: TRBV9
CDR3: CASRGQGPNQPQHF; DNA: TGTGCCAGCAGGGGACAGGGGCCCAATCAGCCCCAGCATTTT; D: TRBD1; J: TRBJ1-5; size: few; V: TRBV6-4
CDR3: CASSPRRDYNSYEQYF; DNA: TGTGCCAGCAGTCCACGAAGGGACTATAACTCCTACGAGCAGTACTTC; D: TRBD2; J: TRBJ2-7; size: NA; V: TRBV27
CDR3: CASSQPGDRDYEQYF; DNA: TGTGCCAGCAGCCAACCCGGGGACAGGGACTACGAGCAGTACTTC; D: TRBD1; J: TRBJ2-7; size: NA; V: TRBV4-2
CDR3: CASPQEYQETQYF; DNA: TGTGCCAGCCCCCAAGAGTACCAAGAGACCCAGTACTTC; D: NA; J: TRBJ2-5; size: NA; V: TRBV6-4
CDR3: CAISQNNEQFF; DNA: TGTGCCATCAGTCAAAACAATGAGCAGTTCTTC; D: NA; J: TRBJ2-1; size: NA; V: TRBV10-3